This note documents a single T cell receptor beta chain sequence. Libraries were prepared by immunoSEQ multiplex PCR; TCRdb keeps only in-frame clonotypes and omits some of them. The sample has around 140,000 clones; 92% are singletons. This CDR3 contains 16 residues. V lost 4 bases, J lost 0 bases, and 6 bases stayed unmatched. Germline CDR1 is SGHAT and CDR2 is FQDESV (reference sequence). This sample stems from a study of control samples from healthy donors and cancer patients. Material: blood. This clonotype was sampled from a man aged 18 to 30 in good health. V gene TRBV11-1 combines with J gene TRBJ1-1, with TRBD1 identical over 9 bases. The DNA for the CDR3 is TGTGCCAGCAGCTATACAGGGGGCCCGATGAACACTGAAGCTTTCTTT. It specifies CASSYTGGPMNTEAFF.